The sequence of this T cell receptor (beta chain) was determined in a study of blood T cell repertoires in COVID-19. Study in general: Nucleic acid was either cDNA or gDNA, and it came from T cells, B-cell-depleted T cells, or PBMCs.

The protocol was immunoSEQ multiplex PCR, while the TCRdb copy is restricted to in-frame clones and leaves out a portion. The table records around 370,000 clones, 87% of them present only once. V lost 0 bases to trimming and J lost 5 bases; unmatched junction nucleotides: 2. The germline gives CDR1 SGHRS, CDR2 YFSETQ. The CDR3 has 14 amino acids. This sequence was found in a woman in her fifties or sixties with COVID-19, enrolled during active disease. Sequencing input: peripheral blood. The chain carries TRBV5-1 and TRBJ1-1, with 9 bases that match TRBD1. CDR3 sequence (DNA): TGCGCCAGCAGCTTGGGGGACAGGGCAACTGAAGCTTTCTTT. This codes for CASSLGDRATEAFF.